The text below deals with one TCR beta chain. This entry is derived from a study of OX40 agonist ivuxolimab in advanced cancers. Prior autoimmune disease or systemic immunosuppression barred patients. Blood sampling took place at baseline, cycle 4 day 1, and cycle 7 day 1. Some clones are missing from TCRdb's copy, which holds only in-frame ones; the method was immunoSEQ multiplex PCR. The sample has tens of thousands of clones, over 75% seen once; the top ten hold about 5%. The CDR3 is 15 residues long. V lost 5 bases and J lost 5; bases outside the gene matches: 12. Germline V gene lookup returns CDR1 MNHNY and CDR2 SVGAGI (reference sequence).

This sequence was found in an adult with an advanced solid tumor such as melanoma, head and neck, liver or kidney cancer. V is TRBV6-6 and J is TRBJ2-7, with 7 nucleotides matching TRBD2. The sequences come from CD4+ or CD8+ T cells sorted from blood, collected in a trial of the OX40 agonist ivuxolimab. In DNA form, the CDR3 reads TGTGCCAGCAGTCCCGTGGGTGGGAGGGTGGACGAGCAGTACTTC. This codes for CASSPVGGRVDEQYF.